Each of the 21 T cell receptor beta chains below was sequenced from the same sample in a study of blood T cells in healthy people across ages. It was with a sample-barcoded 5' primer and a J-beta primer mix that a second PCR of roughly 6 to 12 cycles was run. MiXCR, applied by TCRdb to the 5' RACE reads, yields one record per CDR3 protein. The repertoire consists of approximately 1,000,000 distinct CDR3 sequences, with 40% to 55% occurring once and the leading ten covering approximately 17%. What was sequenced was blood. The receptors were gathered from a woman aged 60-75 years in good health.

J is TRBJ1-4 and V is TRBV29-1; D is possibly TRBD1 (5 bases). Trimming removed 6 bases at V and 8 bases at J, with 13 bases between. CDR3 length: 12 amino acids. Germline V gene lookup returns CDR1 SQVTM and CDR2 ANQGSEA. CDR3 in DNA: TGCAGCGTGGCCACGAACAGGGAAAAACTGTTTTTT. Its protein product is CSVATNREKLFF.

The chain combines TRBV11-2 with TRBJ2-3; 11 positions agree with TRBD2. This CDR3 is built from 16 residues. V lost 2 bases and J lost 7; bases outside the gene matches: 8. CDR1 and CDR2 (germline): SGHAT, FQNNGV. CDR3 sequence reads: CASSLWGTSGSNTQYF. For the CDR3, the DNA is TGTGCCAGCAGCTTATGGGGGACTAGCGGCTCCAATACGCAGTATTTT.

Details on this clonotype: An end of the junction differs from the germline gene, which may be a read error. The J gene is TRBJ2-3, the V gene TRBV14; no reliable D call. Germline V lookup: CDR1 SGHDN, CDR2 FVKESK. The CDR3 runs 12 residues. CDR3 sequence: CVSSQVSHTQYF. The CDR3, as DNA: TGTGTCAGCAGCCAAGTTTCTCACACGCAGTATTTT.

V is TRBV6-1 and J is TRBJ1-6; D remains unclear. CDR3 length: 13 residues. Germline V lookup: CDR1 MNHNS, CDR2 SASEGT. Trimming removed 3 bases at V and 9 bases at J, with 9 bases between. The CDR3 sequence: CASSEIRASPLHF. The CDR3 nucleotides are TGTGCCAGCAGTGAGATTCGAGCTTCACCCCTCCACTTT.

The CDR3 DNA reads as TGTGCCAGCGGGCAATTTGGGGCTAGAGAGACCCAGTACTTC. As protein: CASGQFGARETQYF. This chain connects TRBV2 to TRBJ2-5; possibly TRBD1 for D (5 bases). CDR1 is SNHLY and CDR2 is FYNNEI in the germline V gene. The CDR3 has 14 amino acids. Trimming cost V 8 bases and J 4 bases, with 17 bases left between them.

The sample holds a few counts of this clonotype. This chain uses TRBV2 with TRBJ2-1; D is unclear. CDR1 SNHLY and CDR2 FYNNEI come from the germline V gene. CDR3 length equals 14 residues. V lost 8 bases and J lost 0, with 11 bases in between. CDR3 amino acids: CASPESRSYNEQFF. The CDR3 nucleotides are TGTGCCAGCCCCGAGTCCCGCTCCTACAATGAGCAGTTCTTC.

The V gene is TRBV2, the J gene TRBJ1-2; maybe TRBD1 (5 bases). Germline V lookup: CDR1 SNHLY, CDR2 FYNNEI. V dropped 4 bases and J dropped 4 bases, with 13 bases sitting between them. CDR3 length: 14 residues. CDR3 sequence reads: CASSAKIGAYGYTF. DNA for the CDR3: TGTGCCAGCAGTGCCAAGATAGGGGCCTATGGCTACACCTTC.

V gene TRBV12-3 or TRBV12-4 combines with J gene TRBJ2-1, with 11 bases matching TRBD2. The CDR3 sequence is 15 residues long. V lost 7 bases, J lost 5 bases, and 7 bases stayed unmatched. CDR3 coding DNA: TGTGCCAGCAAGCGAATAGCGGGAGGGGACAATGAGCAGTTCTTC. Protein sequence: CASKRIAGGDNEQFF.

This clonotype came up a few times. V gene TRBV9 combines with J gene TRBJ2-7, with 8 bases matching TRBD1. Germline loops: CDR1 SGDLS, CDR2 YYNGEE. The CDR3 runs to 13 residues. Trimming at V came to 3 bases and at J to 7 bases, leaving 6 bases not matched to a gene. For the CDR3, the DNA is TGTGCCAGCAGCGCCGCAGGGGGCAGGGAGCAGTACTTC. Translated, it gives CASSAAGGREQYF.

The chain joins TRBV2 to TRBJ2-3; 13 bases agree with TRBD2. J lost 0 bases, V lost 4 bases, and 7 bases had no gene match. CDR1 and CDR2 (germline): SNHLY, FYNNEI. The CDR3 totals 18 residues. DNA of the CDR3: TGTGCCAGCAGTGGAGGGACTAGCGGGGCCTCTAGCACAGATACGCAGTATTTT. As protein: CASSGGTSGASSTDTQYF.

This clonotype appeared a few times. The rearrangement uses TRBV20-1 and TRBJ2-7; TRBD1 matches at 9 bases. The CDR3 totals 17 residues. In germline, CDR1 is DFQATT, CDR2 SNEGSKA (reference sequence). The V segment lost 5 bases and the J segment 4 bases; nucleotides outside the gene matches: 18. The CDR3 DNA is TGCAGTGCTTCCGGGACAGGGAAGGGCATGGGTGGATACGAGCAGTACTTC. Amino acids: CSASGTGKGMGGYEQYF.

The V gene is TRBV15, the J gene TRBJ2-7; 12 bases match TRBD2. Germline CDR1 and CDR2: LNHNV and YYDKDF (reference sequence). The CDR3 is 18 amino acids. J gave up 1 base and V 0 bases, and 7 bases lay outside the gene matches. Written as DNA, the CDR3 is TGTGCCACCAGCAGAGATGTGACTAGCGGGAGAGTGTCCTACGAGCAGTACTTC. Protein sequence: CATSRDVTSGRVSYEQYF.

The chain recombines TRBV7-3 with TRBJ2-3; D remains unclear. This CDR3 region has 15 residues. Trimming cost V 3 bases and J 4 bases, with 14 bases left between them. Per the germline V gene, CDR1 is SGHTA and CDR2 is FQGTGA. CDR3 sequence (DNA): TGTGCCAGCAGCTTTACCTCGAGTTTTTCAGATACGCAGTATTTT. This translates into CASSFTSSFSDTQYF.

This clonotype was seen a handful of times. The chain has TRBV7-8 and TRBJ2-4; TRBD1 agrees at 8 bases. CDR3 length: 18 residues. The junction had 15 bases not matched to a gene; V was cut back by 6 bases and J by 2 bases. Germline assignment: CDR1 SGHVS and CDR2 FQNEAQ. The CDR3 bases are TGTGCCAGCAGTAAGAGTCCCCTGGGACAGGTTACCAAAAACATTCAGTACTTC. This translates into CASSKSPLGQVTKNIQYF.

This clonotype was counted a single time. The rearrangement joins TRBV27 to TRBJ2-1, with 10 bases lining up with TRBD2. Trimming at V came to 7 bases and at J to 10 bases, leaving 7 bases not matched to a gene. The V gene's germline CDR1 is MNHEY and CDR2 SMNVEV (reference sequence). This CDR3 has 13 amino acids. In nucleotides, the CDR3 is TGTGCCAGCACGGGACTAGCGATTGGGGAGCAGTTCTTC. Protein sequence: CASTGLAIGEQFF.

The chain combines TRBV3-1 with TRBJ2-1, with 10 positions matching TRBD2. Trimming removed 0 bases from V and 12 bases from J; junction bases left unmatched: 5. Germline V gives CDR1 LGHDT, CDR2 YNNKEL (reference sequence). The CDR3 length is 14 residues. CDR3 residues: CASSQELAGQGQFF. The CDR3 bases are TGTGCCAGCAGCCAAGAACTAGCGGGGCAAGGGCAGTTCTTC.

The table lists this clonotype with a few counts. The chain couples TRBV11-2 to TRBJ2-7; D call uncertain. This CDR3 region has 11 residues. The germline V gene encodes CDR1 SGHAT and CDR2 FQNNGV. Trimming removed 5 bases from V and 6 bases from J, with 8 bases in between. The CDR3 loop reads CASSKFIEQYF. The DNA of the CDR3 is TGTGCCAGCAGCAAGTTCATCGAGCAGTACTTC. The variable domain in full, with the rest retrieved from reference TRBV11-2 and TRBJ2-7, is EAGVAQSPRYKIIEKRQSVAFWCNPISGHATLYWYQQILGQGPKLLIQFQNNGVVDDSQLPKDRFSAERLKGVDSTLKIQPAKLEDSAVYLCASSKFIEQYFGPGTRLTVT.

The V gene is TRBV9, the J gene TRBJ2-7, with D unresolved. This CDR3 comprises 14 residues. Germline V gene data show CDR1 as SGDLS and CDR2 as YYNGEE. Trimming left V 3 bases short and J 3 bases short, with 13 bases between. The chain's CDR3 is CASSGSATNYEQYF. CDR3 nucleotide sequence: TGTGCCAGCAGCGGGTCCGCCACTAACTACGAGCAGTACTTC.

Written as DNA, the CDR3 is TGCAGTGCCAGGGTGTCGCCGGGGCAGTTCTTC. Translation gives CSARVSPGQFF. The V call is TRBV20-1, the J call TRBJ2-1; maybe TRBD1 (5 bases). Germline V gene lookup returns CDR1 DFQATT and CDR2 SNEGSKA (reference sequence). Trimming removed 6 bases at V and 12 bases at J, with 15 bases between. The CDR3 has 11 residues.

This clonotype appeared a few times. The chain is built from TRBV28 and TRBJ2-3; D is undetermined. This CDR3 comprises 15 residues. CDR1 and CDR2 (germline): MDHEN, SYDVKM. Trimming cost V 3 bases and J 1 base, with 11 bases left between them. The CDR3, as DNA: TGTGCCAGCAGTTTTACCCAGGACGGCACAGATACGCAGTATTTT. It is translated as CASSFTQDGTDTQYF.

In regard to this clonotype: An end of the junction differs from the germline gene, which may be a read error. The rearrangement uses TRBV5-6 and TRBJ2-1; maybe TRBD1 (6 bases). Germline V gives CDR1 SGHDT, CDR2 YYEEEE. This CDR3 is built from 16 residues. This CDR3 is CAGSFIYRDPYNEQFF. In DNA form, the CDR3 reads TGTGCCGGCAGCTTCATCTACAGGGACCCCTACAATGAGCAGTTCTTC.